The clone carrying this T cell receptor (beta chain) was seen ten or more times. CDR1 is SGDLS, CDR2 YYNGEE, per germline. CDR3 length: 13 residues. Trimming took off 6 bases at V and 5 bases at J, with 12 bases between the two ends. The sample originates from a study of T-cell reconstitution after alpha-beta-depleted transplantation in children. Unique molecular identifiers were incorporated when the TCRbeta library was constructed. Using its own MiXCR run on the PCR reads, TCRdb lists one record per CDR3 protein. This table holds over 70,000 distinct CDR3 sequences, 10% to 15% found once. V usage is TRBV9 and J usage is TRBJ2-1; D is unresolved. Sequencing was performed on PBMCs from the stem cell graft donor, taken from the stem cell graft. This clonotype originated in a human donor who donated a stem cell graft to a child with inherited bone marrow failure. The CDR3 is CASTQHPNNEQFF. The CDR3 nucleotides are TGTGCCAGCACCCAGCATCCCAACAATGAGCAGTTCTTC.